This T cell receptor beta chain comes out of a study of blood T cells in healthy people across ages. General observations from the study: Estimated diversity, derived from one million T cells, was regarded as an underestimate. Getting older went along with TCR beta diversity per million T cells dropping roughly linearly.

This CDR3 spans 15 amino acids. Deletions cut 0 bases from V and 0 bases from J, with 10 bases between. Germline CDR1 is SGDLS and CDR2 is YYNGEE. A sample-barcoded 5' primer and a J-beta primer mix were used in a second PCR of about 7 to 12 cycles. One entry per CDR3 protein, called by TCRdb with MiXCR from the 5' RACE reads. The sample yields about 830,000 distinct CDR3 sequences, 55% to 65% seen once. Investigators took around 10 milliliters of peripheral blood from every donor. Extracted total RNA amounted to at least 6 micrograms for each sample. As for this clonotype: What it recognizes is unknown.

The sample consisted of blood. The source is a man younger than 40 in good health. This sequence joins TRBV9 and TRBJ2-7; D possibly matches TRBD1 or TRBD2 (6 bases each). CDR3 loop: CASSVEGGNSYEQYF. The CDR3 DNA is TGTGCCAGCAGCGTAGAAGGGGGGAACTCCTACGAGCAGTACTTC.